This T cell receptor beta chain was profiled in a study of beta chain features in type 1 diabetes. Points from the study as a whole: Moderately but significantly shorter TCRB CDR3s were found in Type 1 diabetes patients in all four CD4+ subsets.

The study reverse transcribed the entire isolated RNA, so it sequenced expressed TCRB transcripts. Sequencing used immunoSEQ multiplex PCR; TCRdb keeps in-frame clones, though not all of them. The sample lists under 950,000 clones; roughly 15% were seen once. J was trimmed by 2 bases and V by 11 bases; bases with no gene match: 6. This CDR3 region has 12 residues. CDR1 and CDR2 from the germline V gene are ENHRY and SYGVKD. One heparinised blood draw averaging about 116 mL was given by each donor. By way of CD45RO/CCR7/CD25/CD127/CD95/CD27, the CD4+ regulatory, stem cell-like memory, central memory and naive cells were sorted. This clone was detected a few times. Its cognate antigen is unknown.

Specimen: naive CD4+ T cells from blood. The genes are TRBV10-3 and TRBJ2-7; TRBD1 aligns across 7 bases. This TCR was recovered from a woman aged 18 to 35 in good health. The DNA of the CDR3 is TGTGCCTCTCGACAGGGTCCCTACGAGCAGTACTTC. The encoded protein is CASRQGPYEQYF.